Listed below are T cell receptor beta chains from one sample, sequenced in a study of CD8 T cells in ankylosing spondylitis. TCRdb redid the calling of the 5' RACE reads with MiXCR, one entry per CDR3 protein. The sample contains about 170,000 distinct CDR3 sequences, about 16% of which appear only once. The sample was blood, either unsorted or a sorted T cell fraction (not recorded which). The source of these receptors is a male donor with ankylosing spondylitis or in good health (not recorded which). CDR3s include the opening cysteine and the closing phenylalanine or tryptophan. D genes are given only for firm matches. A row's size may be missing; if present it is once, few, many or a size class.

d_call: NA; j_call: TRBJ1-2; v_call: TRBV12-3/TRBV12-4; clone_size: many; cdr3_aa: CVSRHRDVANYGYTF; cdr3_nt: TGTGTCAGCAGACACAGGGACGTAGCTAACTATGGCTACACCTTC
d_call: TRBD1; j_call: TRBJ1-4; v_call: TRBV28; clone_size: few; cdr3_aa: CASSLTAPTGENEKLFF; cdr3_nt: TGTGCCAGCAGTTTAACGGCCCCGACAGGGGAGAATGAAAAACTGTTTTTT
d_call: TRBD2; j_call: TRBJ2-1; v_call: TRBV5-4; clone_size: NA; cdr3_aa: CASGTSGTYNEQFF; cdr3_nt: TGTGCCAGCGGTACTAGCGGGACCTACAATGAGCAGTTCTTC
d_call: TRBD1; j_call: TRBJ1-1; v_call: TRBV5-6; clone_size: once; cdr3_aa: CASSEGKAGGTEAFF; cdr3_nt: TGTGCCAGCAGCGAGGGGAAGGCAGGGGGCACTGAAGCTTTCTTT
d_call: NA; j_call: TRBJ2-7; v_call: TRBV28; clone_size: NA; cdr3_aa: CASRPSGGHAYEQYF; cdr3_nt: TGTGCCAGCAGGCCGTCGGGCGGACACGCCTACGAGCAGTACTTC
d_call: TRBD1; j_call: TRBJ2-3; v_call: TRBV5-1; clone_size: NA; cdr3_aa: CASRFGQGGDTQYF; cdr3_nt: TGCGCCAGCAGATTCGGACAGGGCGGGGATACGCAGTATTTT
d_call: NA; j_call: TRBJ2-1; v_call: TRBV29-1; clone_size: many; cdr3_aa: CSDRRGPGEQFF; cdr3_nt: TGCAGCGATCGTCGAGGGCCGGGTGAGCAGTTCTTC
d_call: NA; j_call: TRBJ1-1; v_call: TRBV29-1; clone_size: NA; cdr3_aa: CSVMALGTEAFF; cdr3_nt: TGCAGCGTGATGGCGCTGGGCACTGAAGCTTTCTTT
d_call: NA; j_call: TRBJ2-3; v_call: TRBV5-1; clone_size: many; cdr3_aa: CASSLTGGFVLYF; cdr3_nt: TGCGCCAGCAGCTTGACAGGCGGTTTCGTTCTGTATTTT
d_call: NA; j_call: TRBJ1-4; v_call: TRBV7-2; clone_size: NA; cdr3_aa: CASIGTPIYATNEKLFF; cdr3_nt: TGTGCCAGCATCGGGACCCCTATATATGCAACTAATGAAAAACTGTTTTTT
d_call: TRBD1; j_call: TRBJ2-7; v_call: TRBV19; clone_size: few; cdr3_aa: CASSKTGGTYEQYF; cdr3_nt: TGTGCCAGTAGTAAGACAGGGGGCACCTACGAGCAGTACTTC
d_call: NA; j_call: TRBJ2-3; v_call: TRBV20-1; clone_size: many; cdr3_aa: CSASPGPGTDTQYF; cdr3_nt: TGCAGTGCTAGTCCCGGGCCTGGCACAGATACGCAGTATTTT
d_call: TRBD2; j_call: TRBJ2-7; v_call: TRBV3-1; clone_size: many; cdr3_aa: CASSQDRRKTSGSTLRQQYF; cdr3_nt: TGTGCCAGCAGCCAAGATCGGAGGAAGACTAGCGGGAGTACTCTACGGCAGCAGTACTTC
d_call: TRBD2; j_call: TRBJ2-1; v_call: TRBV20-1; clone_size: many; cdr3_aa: CSAPRTSSSYNEQFF; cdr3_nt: TGCAGTGCTCCTCGGACTAGCAGCTCCTACAATGAGCAGTTCTTC
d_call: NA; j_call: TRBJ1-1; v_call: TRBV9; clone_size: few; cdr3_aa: CASSPRAQDTEAFF; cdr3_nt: TGTGCCAGCAGCCCCAGGGCGCAGGACACTGAAGCTTTCTTT
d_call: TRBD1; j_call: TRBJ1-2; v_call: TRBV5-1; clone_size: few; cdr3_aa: CASSDGQGSNYGYTF; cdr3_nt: TGCGCCAGCAGCGACGGACAGGGCTCCAACTATGGCTACACCTTC
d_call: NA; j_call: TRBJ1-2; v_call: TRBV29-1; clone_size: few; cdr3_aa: CSVDRPRDRRDGYTF; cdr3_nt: TGCAGCGTTGATCGGCCCCGGGACCGCCGTGATGGCTACACCTTC
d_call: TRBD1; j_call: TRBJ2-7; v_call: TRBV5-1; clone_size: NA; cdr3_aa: CASSPGQGAPEQYF; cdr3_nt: TGCGCCAGCAGCCCGGGACAGGGGGCCCCCGAGCAGTACTTC
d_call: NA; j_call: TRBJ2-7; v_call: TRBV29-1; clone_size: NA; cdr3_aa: CSTQAGEQYF; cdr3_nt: TGCAGCACACAAGCGGGCGAGCAGTACTTC
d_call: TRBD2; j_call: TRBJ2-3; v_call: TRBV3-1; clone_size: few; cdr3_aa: CATRGGSTDTQYF; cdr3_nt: TGTGCCACCCGGGGGGGAAGCACAGATACGCAGTATTTT
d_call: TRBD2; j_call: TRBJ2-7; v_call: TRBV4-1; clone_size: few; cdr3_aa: CASSQTPLAGGTYEQYF; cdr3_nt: TGCGCCAGCAGCCAGACTCCGCTAGCGGGAGGTACCTACGAGCAGTACTTC
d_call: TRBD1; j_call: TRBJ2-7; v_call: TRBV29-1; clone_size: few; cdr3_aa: CSGQGAVNEQYF; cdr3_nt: TGCAGCGGGCAGGGGGCAGTCAACGAGCAGTACTTC
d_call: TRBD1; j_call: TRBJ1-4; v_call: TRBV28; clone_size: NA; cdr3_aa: CASIRRPVTGNEKLFF; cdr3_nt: TGTGCCAGCATACGACGCCCGGTGACAGGGAATGAAAAACTGTTTTTT
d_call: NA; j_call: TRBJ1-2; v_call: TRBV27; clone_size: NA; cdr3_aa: CASSLRRGFSYGYTF; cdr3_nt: TGTGCCAGCAGTTTACGGAGGGGATTTAGCTATGGCTACACCTTC
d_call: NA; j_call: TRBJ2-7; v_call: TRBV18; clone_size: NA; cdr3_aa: CASSQARDSYEQYF; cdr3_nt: TGTGCCAGCTCACAGGCTCGCGACTCCTACGAGCAGTACTTC
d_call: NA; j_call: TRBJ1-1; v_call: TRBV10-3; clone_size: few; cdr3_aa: CAISESRGDTEAFF; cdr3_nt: TGTGCCATCAGTGAGTCTCGAGGGGACACTGAAGCTTTCTTT
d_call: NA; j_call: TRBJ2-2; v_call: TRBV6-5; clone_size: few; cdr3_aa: CASWRSASGELFF; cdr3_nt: TGTGCCAGCTGGCGATCCGCGTCCGGGGAGCTGTTTTTT
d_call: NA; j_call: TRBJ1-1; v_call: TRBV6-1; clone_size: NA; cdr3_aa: CASRNTGREGAFF; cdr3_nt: TGTGCCAGCAGGAATACCGGACGAGAAGGGGCTTTCTTT
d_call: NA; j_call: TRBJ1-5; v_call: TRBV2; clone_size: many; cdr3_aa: CASRRQVHSNQPQHF; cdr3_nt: TGTGCCAGCAGAAGACAGGTCCATAGCAATCAGCCCCAGCATTTT
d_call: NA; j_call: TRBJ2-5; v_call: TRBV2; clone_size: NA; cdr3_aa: CARRRGAETQYF; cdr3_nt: TGTGCCCGCCGGCGGGGAGCAGAGACCCAGTACTTC
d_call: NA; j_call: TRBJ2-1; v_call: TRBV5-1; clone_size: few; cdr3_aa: CASSWAGGNEQFF; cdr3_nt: TGCGCCAGCAGCTGGGCAGGGGGGAATGAGCAGTTCTTC
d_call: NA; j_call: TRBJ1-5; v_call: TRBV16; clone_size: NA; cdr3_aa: CASSQIYSNQPQHF; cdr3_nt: TGTGCCAGCAGCCAAATTTATAGCAATCAGCCCCAGCATTTT
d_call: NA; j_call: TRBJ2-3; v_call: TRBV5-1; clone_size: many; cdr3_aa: CASSLESRRAGMKQYF; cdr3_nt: TGCGCCAGCAGCTTGGAATCTCGACGGGCAGGGATGAAGCAGTATTTT
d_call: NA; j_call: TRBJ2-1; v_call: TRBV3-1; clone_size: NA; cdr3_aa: CASSLDGASSYNEQFF; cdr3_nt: TGTGCCAGCAGCCTAGATGGCGCGAGCTCCTACAATGAGCAGTTCTTC
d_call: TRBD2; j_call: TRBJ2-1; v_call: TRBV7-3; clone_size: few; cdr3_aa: CASSLTGGPYEQFF; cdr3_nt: TGTGCCAGCAGCTTAACGGGAGGGCCTTATGAGCAGTTCTTC
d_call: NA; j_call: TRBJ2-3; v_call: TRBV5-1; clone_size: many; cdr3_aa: CASIQSQGDTQYF; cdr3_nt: TGCGCCAGCATCCAGAGTCAAGGAGATACGCAGTATTTT
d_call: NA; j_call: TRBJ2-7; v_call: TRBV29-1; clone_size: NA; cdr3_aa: CSVEDPGELEQYF; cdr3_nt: TGCAGCGTTGAAGACCCCGGGGAACTCGAGCAGTACTTC
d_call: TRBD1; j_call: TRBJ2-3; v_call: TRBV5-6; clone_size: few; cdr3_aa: CASSALRTGDTQYF; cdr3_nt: TGTGCCAGCAGCGCGCTGCGGACAGGGGATACGCAGTATTTT